This T cell receptor (beta chain) was sequenced in a study of OX40 agonist ivuxolimab in advanced cancers. As for the study in general: Dose-escalation patients suffered from hepatocellular carcinoma, melanoma, renal cell or head and neck cancer. Anti-PD-1, anti-PD-L1 or anti-CTLA-4 therapy given earlier was allowed, and roughly 40% had some.

Sequencing used immunoSEQ multiplex PCR; TCRdb keeps in-frame clones, though not all of them. The sample shows approximately 19,000 clones, roughly 80% of them seen only once. Concerning this clone itself: The antigen is undetermined.

Whole-study findings and limits: The study found among the lowest clonal expansion in partial responders at 0.1-3.0 mg/kg.

With 2 bases clipped from V and 7 bases from J, the junction kept 4 bases outside the gene matches. This CDR3 has 13 amino acids. Germline CDR1 is MNHEY and CDR2 is SMNVEV (reference sequence). The sequence derives from an adult with an advanced solid tumor such as melanoma, head and neck, liver or kidney cancer. The chain couples TRBV27 to TRBJ1-2, with 7 bases fitting TRBD1. The material sequenced was CD4+ or CD8+ T cells sorted from blood, taken in a trial of the OX40 agonist ivuxolimab. The CDR3 DNA follows: TGTGCCAGCAGTTTACAACAGGGGTCTGGCTACACCTTC. Translation gives CASSLQQGSGYTF.